These 19 T cell receptor beta chains were all obtained from the same sample, sequenced in a study of T cell responses to AZD1222 COVID-19 vaccine. Generated by immunoSEQ multiplex PCR, the TCRdb table keeps only in-frame clones and is missing some. The sample includes approximately 170,000 clones, 75% to 95% of them seen just once. Material: peripheral blood, obtained on day 0 of AZD1222 vaccination. The receptors derive from an adult in good health.

This chain uses TRBV5-6 with TRBJ1-2; TRBD1 might be the D (6 bases). Trimming shortened V by 3 bases and J by 4 bases, and 13 bases separated the two germline ends. The germline CDR1 and CDR2 sequences are SGHDT and YYEEEE. This CDR3 spans 14 amino acids. DNA of the CDR3: TGTGCCAGCAGCTCTTTAGGACAGTCCTATGGCTACACCTTC. It codes for CASSSLGQSYGYTF.

In this sample, this clone turned up once. In DNA form, the CDR3 reads TGTGCCAGCAGCTTAGGCGGCAACTACAATGAGCAGTTCTTC. Translating it yields CASSLGGNYNEQFF. The V call is TRBV11-3, the J call TRBJ2-1; unclear D gene. The germline CDR1 and CDR2 sequences are SGHNT and YENEEA. V lost 1 base, J lost 3 bases, and 7 bases lay in between. This CDR3 comprises 14 residues.

This clone has only one observation. The CDR3 here is CASSLAPPGGHTEAFF. The CDR3 nucleotides read TGTGCCAGCAGCTTAGCGCCCCCAGGGGGCCACACTGAAGCTTTCTTT. The chain carries TRBV7-9 and TRBJ1-1; TRBD1 matches at 8 bases. Germline-derived CDR1 and CDR2 are SEHNR and FQNEAQ (reference sequence). Germline trimming cut 0 bases from V and 3 bases from J; bases unmatched to any gene: 6. The CDR3 runs 16 residues.

The chain carries TRBV9 and TRBJ2-1; tentatively, D is TRBD2 (6 bases). CDR3 length equals 14 residues. CDR1 is SGDLS, CDR2 YYNGEE, per germline. Trimming pared 7 bases from V and 3 bases from J, leaving 14 bases between. CDR3 coding DNA: TGTGCCAGCGCTCCCATAGCGGACTACAATGAGCAGTTCTTC. Translated: CASAPIADYNEQFF.

The chain recombines TRBV5-1 with TRBJ2-2; no definite D call. V was shortened by 0 bases and J by 1 base, with 10 bases between the two germline ends. Germline assignment: CDR1 SGHRS and CDR2 YFSETQ. The CDR3 loop spans 16 amino acids. The CDR3 bases are TGCGCCAGCAGCTTGGTTGTGGGATTGAACACCGGGGAGCTGTTTTTT. Its translation: CASSLVVGLNTGELFF.

The chain has TRBV7-8 and TRBJ2-7; 7 bases map to TRBD2. Looked up from germline, CDR1 is SGHVS and CDR2 is FQNEAQ. The V and J ends lost 1 base and 0 bases, in that order; junction bases with no gene match: 6. The CDR3 covers 16 residues. The CDR3 sequence is CASSLESGGSSYEQYF. The DNA of the CDR3 is TGTGCCAGCAGCTTAGAATCCGGCGGGAGCTCCTACGAGCAGTACTTC.

The V and J genes are TRBV7-2 and TRBJ2-2, with TRBD2 as a possible D gene (6 bases). Germline assignment: CDR1 SGHTA and CDR2 FQGNSA. The V gene lost 3 bases and the J gene lost 5 bases, with 22 bases spanning the gap. The CDR3 is 18 amino acids. The CDR3 is CASSLVGPGVGRTGELFF. As DNA, the CDR3 is TGTGCCAGCAGCTTGGTGGGACCGGGGGTCGGCCGAACCGGGGAGCTGTTTTTT.

CDR3 in amino acids: CASSSAPYNEQFF. The CDR3, as DNA: TGTGCCAGCAGCTCGGCCCCCTACAATGAGCAGTTCTTC. The rearrangement joins TRBV7-3 to TRBJ2-1; D remains unclear. The V gene's germline CDR1 is SGHTA and CDR2 FQGTGA. The CDR3 covers 13 residues. V lost 4 bases to trimming and J lost 2 bases, with 6 bases between them. The whole variable domain, filled in from reference TRBV7-3 and TRBJ2-1, reads GAGVSQTPSNKVTEKGKYVELRCDPISGHTALYWYRQSLGQGPEFLIYFQGTGAADDSGLPNDRFFAVRPEGSVSTLKIQRTERGDSAVYLCASSSAPYNEQFFGPGTRLTVL.

The rearrangement joins TRBV6-2 or TRBV6-3 to TRBJ1-4, with 7 bases lining up with TRBD1. Germline trimming cut 6 bases from V and 8 bases from J; bases unmatched to any gene: 9. CDR1 is MNHEY, CDR2 SVGEGT, per germline. This CDR3 has 14 amino acids. CDR3 region: CASSRAGGGEKLFF. CDR3 bases: TGTGCCAGCAGCCGCGCGGGAGGGGGCGAAAAACTGTTTTTT.

V gene TRBV10-1 combines with J gene TRBJ2-2; the D call may be TRBD1 or TRBD2 (5 bases each). Germline CDR1 is WNHNN and CDR2 is SYGVQD (reference sequence). The V and J ends lost 6 bases and 2 bases respectively, with 10 bases between them. This CDR3 has 14 residues. In DNA form, the CDR3 reads TGCGCCAGCAGCGGGACCCTCAACACCGGGGAGCTGTTTTTT. Protein: CASSGTLNTGELFF.

The chain couples TRBV5-3 to TRBJ2-2, with 7 bases matching TRBD2. TRBV5-3 is marked as an open reading frame, function uncertain. This CDR3 has 18 residues. With 3 bases clipped from V and 0 bases from J, the junction kept 11 bases outside the gene matches. The CDR3 region is CARSSSERDLANTGELFF. The CDR3 nucleotides read TGTGCCAGAAGCTCTTCGGAGCGGGACCTCGCGAACACCGGGGAGCTGTTTTTT.

This chain connects TRBV6-1 to TRBJ2-1; D is possibly TRBD1 (5 bases). The CDR3 loop spans 15 amino acids. V shed 3 bases and J shed 2 bases, with 11 bases lying between them. CDR1 and CDR2 from the germline V gene are MNHNS and SASEGT. Here the CDR3 reads CASSESSTAYNEQFF. The CDR3, as DNA: TGTGCCAGCAGTGAGAGCTCGACAGCCTACAATGAGCAGTTCTTC.

The chain joins TRBV9 to TRBJ1-2; no reliable D call. Germline lookup yields CDR1 SGDLS and CDR2 YYNGEE. V dropped 3 bases and J dropped 6 bases, with 21 bases sitting between them. The length of the CDR3 is 16 residues. In DNA, the CDR3 is TGTGCCAGCAGCGCCCCTAGACAAGGCCTAAGGAATGGCTACACCTTC. Encoded protein: CASSAPRQGLRNGYTF.

The gene calls are TRBV3-1 (or the pseudogene TRBV3-2) and TRBJ1-2; 8 positions match TRBD1. Losses at the gene ends were 1 base for V and 4 bases for J; bases not matched to a gene: 2. The CDR3 has 14 amino acids. The V gene's germline CDR1 is LGHDT and CDR2 YNNKEL (reference sequence). This CDR3 is CASSQGQGAYGYTF. CDR3 bases: TGTGCCAGCAGCCAAGGGCAGGGGGCCTATGGCTACACCTTC.

Only one count was recorded for this clone. J is TRBJ1-6 and V is TRBV30, with TRBD1 identical over 8 bases. J was trimmed by 9 bases and V by 3 bases; bases with no gene match: 4. The germline V gene has CDR1 GTSNPN and CDR2 SVGIG (reference sequence). The CDR3 runs to 13 residues. The CDR3 DNA reads TGTGCCTGGAGGCTAGACAGGGGTTCACCCCTCCACTTT. Encoded protein: CAWRLDRGSPLHF.

This chain connects TRBV4-3 to TRBJ2-7; D not resolved. Germline CDR1 LGHNA, CDR2 YSLEER. V was clipped by 0 bases and J by 2 bases, with 8 bases between them. The CDR3 runs to 14 residues. The CDR3 spells CASSQERTAYEQYF. The CDR3 bases are TGCGCCAGCAGCCAAGAGCGGACCGCCTACGAGCAGTACTTC.

This clone has just one count. This sequence joins TRBV5-1 and TRBJ2-3; no clear D. From germline, CDR1 is SGHRS and CDR2 YFSETQ. V dropped 4 bases and J dropped 6 bases, with 6 bases sitting between them. CDR3 size: 11 residues. The CDR3 DNA follows: TGCGCCAGCAGCGACTTGGATACGCAGTATTTT. Protein sequence: CASSDLDTQYF.

The chain couples TRBV19 to TRBJ1-1; possible D gene TRBD1, 5 bases. From germline, CDR1 is LNHDA and CDR2 SQIVND (reference sequence). Trimming stripped 6 bases from V and 1 base from J, with 21 bases between. This CDR3 has 17 residues. Here the CDR3 reads CASRLTRGEERNTEAFF. DNA of the CDR3: TGTGCCAGTAGGTTGACGCGAGGGGAAGAGCGGAACACTGAAGCTTTCTTT.

V usage is TRBV23-1 and J usage is TRBJ2-1; unclear D gene. TRBV23-1 is an ORF, with its function uncertain. The CDR3 is made up of 15 amino acids. V was pared by 6 bases and J by 4 bases, with 16 bases between. For the CDR3, the DNA is TGCGCCAGCAGACCCTTGGTAGCTTGTTACAATGAGCAGTTCTTC. Its translation is CASRPLVACYNEQFF.